Below are 24 T cell receptor beta chains sequenced from a single sample in a study of blood T cell repertoires in COVID-19. Assay used: immunoSEQ multiplex PCR; TCRdb lists only in-frame clones, some missing. The table shows 350,000 or so clones, with 65% to 90% occurring only once. Sequencing input: PBMCs or T cells enriched from blood (not recorded which). Source of these receptors: a woman aged 40 to 50 with acute COVID-19.

V usage is TRBV4-3 and J usage is TRBJ2-3, with 10 bases that match TRBD2. Looked up from germline, CDR1 is LGHNA and CDR2 is YSLEER. The junction had 19 bases not matched to a gene; V was cut back by 5 bases and J by 8 bases. This CDR3 has 18 amino acids. CDR3 sequence (DNA): TGCGCCAGCAGCTCAGGAGTAAGCGGGGGGGCTGGTTTGCGTACGCAGTATTTT. It translates to CASSSGVSGGAGLRTQYF.

The genes are TRBV10-3 and TRBJ1-3; TRBD1 aligns across 10 bases. This CDR3 is built from 16 residues. CDR1 and CDR2 (germline): ENHRY, SYGVKD. With 11 bases clipped from V and 3 bases from J, the junction kept 13 bases outside the gene matches. The DNA for the CDR3 is TGTGCCTCCGGACAGGGGGACGGGAGAGGTGGAAACACCATATATTTT. Encoded protein: CASGQGDGRGGNTIYF.

The chain uses TRBV19 and TRBJ2-7, with 9 bases lining up with TRBD1. CDR1 LNHDA and CDR2 SQIVND come from the germline V gene (reference sequence). The CDR3 totals 13 residues. V lost 6 bases and J lost 3; bases outside the gene matches: 3. As DNA, the CDR3 is TGTGCCAGTAGGACGGACAGGGGCTACGAGCAGTACTTC. It encodes CASRTDRGYEQYF.

The chain couples TRBV4-2 to TRBJ2-5; tentative D call: TRBD1 (6 bases). CDR3 size: 17 residues. V shed 0 bases and J shed 2 bases, with 16 bases lying between them. Germline V lookup: CDR1 LGHNA, CDR2 YNFKEQ. This chain's CDR3 is CASSQEFRQASQETQYF. The CDR3 nucleotides read TGTGCCAGCAGCCAAGAATTCCGACAGGCAAGTCAAGAGACCCAGTACTTC.

The gene calls are TRBV6-6 and TRBJ1-2; 9 bases line up with TRBD1. The CDR3 loop spans 15 amino acids. V dropped 7 bases and J dropped 6; count of bases not matched to a gene: 12. Germline V CDR1 and CDR2: MNHNY, SVGAGI (reference sequence). CDR3 DNA sequence: TGTGCCAGCATGGAACTCCGGGACAGGGTCGATGGCTACACCTTC. It specifies CASMELRDRVDGYTF.

This clone was detected once. The chain uses TRBV4-1 and TRBJ2-7; possible D gene TRBD2, 5 bases. This CDR3 spans 15 amino acids. Trimming took 0 bases from V and 1 from J, leaving 10 bases between them. In germline, CDR1 is MGHRA, CDR2 YSYEKL. The CDR3 nucleotides read TGCGCCAGCAGCCAAGACCATCCGGGATCCTACGAGCAGTACTTC. Its translation is CASSQDHPGSYEQYF.

The rearrangement uses TRBV28 and TRBJ2-3; 10 nucleotides match TRBD1. The trim removed 5 bases at V and 2 bases at J, leaving 13 bases unmatched. The length of the CDR3 is 18 residues. CDR1 and CDR2 from the germline V gene are MDHEN and SYDVKM. This CDR3 reads CASSPRQGATPHTDTQYF. Written as DNA, the CDR3 is TGTGCCAGCAGTCCCAGACAGGGGGCGACTCCCCACACAGATACGCAGTATTTT.

CDR3 region: CASSLGTSGAYEQYF. DNA of the CDR3: TGTGCCAGCAGCTTAGGGACTAGCGGGGCCTACGAGCAGTACTTC. The J gene is TRBJ2-7, the V gene TRBV11-3; 12 bases are shared with TRBD2. The length of the CDR3 is 15 residues. Germline V gene sequence: CDR1 SGHNT, CDR2 YENEEA. The trim removed 1 base at V and 2 bases at J, leaving 0 bases unmatched.

As concerns this clone: A much larger clone differs by one base, so this may be a read error. This chain uses TRBV5-5 with TRBJ2-7; tentatively, D is TRBD1 (5 bases). This CDR3 has 13 residues. Germline CDR1 reads SGHKS; CDR2 reads YYEKEE (reference sequence). V lost 2 bases, J lost 0 bases, and 6 bases lay in between. CDR3: CASSFRVSYEQYF. In nucleotides, the CDR3 is TGTGCCAGCAGCTTCAGGGTCTCCTACGAGCAGTACTTC.

The chain uses TRBV28 and TRBJ2-6; D perhaps matches TRBD1 (6 bases). Per the germline V gene, CDR1 is MDHEN and CDR2 is SYDVKM. This CDR3 has 12 amino acids. V lost 7 bases, J lost 9 bases, and 10 bases lay in between. The CDR3 loop reads CASKGGYNVLTF. CDR3 DNA sequence: TGTGCCAGCAAAGGGGGTTACAACGTCCTGACTTTC.

The table lists this clone with a count of one. The chain carries TRBV19 and TRBJ2-3; tentative D call: TRBD1 (5 bases). Germline loops: CDR1 LNHDA, CDR2 SQIVND (reference sequence). CDR3 length: 14 residues. Trimming cost V 4 bases and J 2 bases, with 10 bases left between them. This CDR3 is CASSSYRSTDTQYF. CDR3 nucleotides: TGTGCCAGTAGTAGCTACAGGTCCACAGATACGCAGTATTTT. Full variable domain (remainder filled in from reference TRBV19 and TRBJ2-3): DGGITQSPKYLFRKEGQNVTLSCEQNLNHDAMYWYRQDPGQGLRLIYYSQIVNDFQKGDIAEGYSVSREKKESFPLTVTSAQKNPTAFYLCASSSYRSTDTQYFGPGTRLTVL.

This chain links TRBV15 with TRBJ2-1; D uncertain. Trimming removed 0 bases from V and 2 bases from J, with 8 bases in between. Per germline, CDR1 LNHNV and CDR2 YYDKDF (reference sequence). This CDR3 spans 15 amino acids. The CDR3 DNA is TGTGCCACCAGCAGAGAGGGCGCCCCCTACAATGAGCAGTTCTTC. Its translation is CATSREGAPYNEQFF.

This rearrangement joins TRBV7-8 to TRBJ1-1; D is ambiguous. Between the trimmed V and J ends, which lost 6 bases and 7 bases, there was a span of 18 bases. Germline V gene sequence: CDR1 SGHVS, CDR2 FQNEAQ. The CDR3 spans 14 residues. The CDR3 sequence is CASRPDWTAGEAFF. CDR3 in DNA: TGTGCCAGCAGACCGGATTGGACGGCGGGTGAAGCTTTCTTT.

This clone appeared a single time. This rearrangement joins TRBV6-5 to TRBJ2-1; TRBD2 is a possible D gene (6 bases). This CDR3 is 14 amino acids long. Germline assignment: CDR1 MNHEY and CDR2 SVGAGI. The germline V and J ends were trimmed by 6 bases and 5 bases, with 14 bases remaining between them. This CDR3 reads CASRGTPGNNEQFF. CDR3 nucleotide sequence: TGTGCCAGCAGGGGGACTCCCGGGAACAATGAGCAGTTCTTC.

The V call is TRBV5-1, the J call TRBJ1-1; 9 bases align to TRBD1. With V trimmed by 0 bases and J by 7 bases, 4 bases remained unmatched. Germline-derived CDR1 and CDR2 are SGHRS and YFSETQ. The CDR3 extends over 14 amino acids. CDR3 sequence reads: CASSLGGQGIEAFF. The CDR3 DNA reads as TGCGCCAGCAGCTTGGGCGGACAGGGGATTGAAGCTTTCTTT.

J is TRBJ2-4 and V is TRBV5-1; 13 bases are a match to TRBD2. Germline V gives CDR1 SGHRS, CDR2 YFSETQ. CDR3 length: 17 residues. Trimming cost V 4 bases and J 8 bases; bases outside gene matches: 12. The CDR3 loop reads CASSTGTSGTGGDIQYF. CDR3 bases: TGCGCCAGCAGCACAGGGACTAGCGGGACCGGAGGGGACATTCAGTACTTC.

This chain connects TRBV6-5 to TRBJ1-4; 9 bases match TRBD1. J gave up 7 bases and V 7 bases, and 7 bases lay outside the gene matches. The CDR3 is 14 residues long. Germline-derived CDR1 and CDR2 are MNHEY and SVGAGI. The DNA for the CDR3 is TGTGCCAGCACCAGGGACAGGGTTAGTGAAAAACTGTTTTTT. Amino acids: CASTRDRVSEKLFF.

This chain joins TRBV27 and TRBJ2-3, with 8 bases identical to TRBD1. V lost 3 bases, J lost 6 bases, and 5 bases stayed unmatched. There are 14 residues in the CDR3. CDR1 is MNHEY and CDR2 is SMNVEV in the germline V gene (reference sequence). CDR3 sequence reads: CASSFAGTGDTQYF. The DNA for the CDR3 is TGTGCCAGCAGTTTCGCCGGGACAGGCGATACGCAGTATTTT.

This clone was found once. The CDR3 protein is CASTLQGVRTEAFF. The CDR3 nucleotides read TGTGCCAGCACCCTGCAGGGGGTTAGGACTGAAGCTTTCTTT. The J gene is TRBJ1-1, the V gene TRBV11-2; 7 bases line up with TRBD1. The CDR3 is 14 residues long. The junction had 10 bases not matched to a gene; V was cut back by 7 bases and J by 5 bases. The germline V gene encodes CDR1 SGHAT and CDR2 FQNNGV.

V gene TRBV24-1 combines with J gene TRBJ2-3; 8 bases line up with TRBD2. V shed 4 bases and J 1 base; nucleotides not matched to a gene: 6. Germline V gene data show CDR1 as KGHDR and CDR2 as SFDVKD. The CDR3 runs to 16 residues. The CDR3 sequence: CATSELGTRGTDTQYF. In DNA, the CDR3 is TGTGCCACCAGTGAACTAGGGACTAGGGGCACAGATACGCAGTATTTT.

The chain uses TRBV4-3 and TRBJ1-1, with D perhaps TRBD1 (6 bases). Trimming stripped 1 base from V and 1 base from J, with 16 bases between. Per germline, CDR1 LGHNA and CDR2 YSLEER. The CDR3 has 17 residues. CDR3 in amino acids: CASSQASTGRTNTEAFF. The CDR3 nucleotides are TGCGCCAGCAGCCAAGCTTCGACAGGAAGAACGAACACTGAAGCTTTCTTT.

V gene TRBV19 combines with J gene TRBJ2-1, with 7 bases lining up with TRBD2. V shed 6 bases and J 6 bases; nucleotides not matched to a gene: 8. The germline gives CDR1 LNHDA, CDR2 SQIVND (reference sequence). This CDR3 has 14 residues. The CDR3 here is CASSFAAGFNEQFF. CDR3 in DNA: TGTGCCAGTAGCTTTGCAGCGGGGTTCAATGAGCAGTTCTTC.

V gene TRBV6-5 combines with J gene TRBJ1-2; 9 bases map to TRBD1. Germline V gene data show CDR1 as MNHEY and CDR2 as SVGAGI. The ends lost 2 bases at V and 4 bases at J; junction bases unmatched: 5. This CDR3 spans 15 amino acids. The CDR3 loop is CASSYRRQGGYGYTF. Written as DNA, the CDR3 is TGTGCCAGCAGTTACAGGCGACAGGGGGGCTATGGCTACACCTTC.

The gene calls are TRBV19 and TRBJ2-7; D ambiguous. This CDR3 is 14 amino acids long. The V end was cut by 3 bases, the J end by 2 bases, with 11 bases between. Germline V gives CDR1 LNHDA, CDR2 SQIVND (reference sequence). The CDR3 bases are TGTGCCAGTAGTATGGGCCCCGGCCCCTACGAGCAGTACTTC. Translation gives CASSMGPGPYEQYF.